Below are 22 T cell receptor beta chains sequenced from a single sample in a study of blood T cell repertoires in COVID-19. Profiling relied on immunoSEQ multiplex PCR, and the TCRdb table lists in-frame clones only, not all of them. The data show over 65,000 clones, roughly 80% seen once. Sequenced input: peripheral blood. These receptors came from a man aged 55 to 69 with COVID-19, enrolled during active disease.

V gene TRBV19 combines with J gene TRBJ2-1, with 9 bases matching TRBD1. This CDR3 spans 15 amino acids. The germline V gene has CDR1 LNHDA and CDR2 SQIVND (reference sequence). Trimming removed 4 bases from V and 12 bases from J; junction bases left unmatched: 13. The CDR3 nucleotides read TGTGCCAGTAGTAGCCGGGACAGGGCGGGAGCAGGGCAGTTCTTC. Translation gives CASSSRDRAGAGQFF.

The chain has TRBV11-3 and TRBJ2-2; TRBD2 agrees at 7 bases. V was pared by 0 bases and J by 5 bases, with 0 bases of the junction left unmatched. Germline V gene sequence: CDR1 SGHNT, CDR2 YENEEA. The CDR3 length is 14 residues. CDR3 region: CASSLEGGTGELFF. CDR3 DNA sequence: TGTGCCAGCAGCTTAGAGGGGGGGACCGGGGAGCTGTTTTTT.

The V call is TRBV7-2, the J call TRBJ2-1, with D perhaps matching TRBD2 (5 bases). V lost 4 bases, J lost 7 bases, and 8 bases lay in between. Per the germline V gene, CDR1 is SGHTA and CDR2 is FQGNSA. The CDR3 has 12 residues. The CDR3 reads CASSYGGNEQFF. The CDR3 DNA sequence: TGTGCCAGCAGCTACGGCGGGAATGAGCAGTTCTTC.

This chain joins TRBV6-1 and TRBJ1-6; perhaps TRBD1 as D (5 bases). This CDR3 has 14 residues. V lost 2 bases to trimming and J lost 10 bases, with 12 bases between them. CDR1 and CDR2 from the germline V gene are MNHNS and SASEGT. CDR3 sequence (DNA): TGTGCCAGCAGTGAAACGTGGGGCGGCTCACCCCTCCACTTT. It yields the protein CASSETWGGSPLHF.

This chain uses TRBV5-4 with TRBJ2-3, with TRBD2 identical over 11 bases. This CDR3 spans 16 amino acids. Germline values: CDR1 SGHNT, CDR2 YYREEE (reference sequence). V lost 5 bases, J lost 2 bases, and 7 bases stayed unmatched. The DNA for the CDR3 is TGTGCCAGCAGTTTGCTAGCGGGGGGTACCACAGATACGCAGTATTTT. It is translated as CASSLLAGGTTDTQYF.

This clone was seen just once. As DNA, the CDR3 is TGTGCCAGCAGTAGAGGGACAGGGCTCTACAATGAGCAGTTCTTC. Its protein is CASSRGTGLYNEQFF. The gene calls are TRBV6-2 or TRBV6-3 and TRBJ2-1; 9 bases align to TRBD1. J gave up 3 bases and V 5 bases, and 5 bases lay outside the gene matches. CDR3 length: 15 amino acids. The germline V gene encodes CDR1 MNHEY and CDR2 SVGEGT.

As to this clone: A junction end diverges from the germline sequence, so it may reflect a read error. This rearrangement joins TRBV7-7 to TRBJ2-1, with TRBD2 matching over 9 bases. Germline CDR1 is SSHAT and CDR2 is FNYEAQ (reference sequence). The CDR3 is 16 residues long. CDR3 bases: TGTGCTAGCAGCTTAGAATTGGCGGGGGGGCCCTATGAGCAGTTCTTC. Translated: CASSLELAGGPYEQFF.

This clone was seen a handful of times. This chain uses TRBV19 with TRBJ2-5; D may be TRBD2 (6 bases). The CDR3 spans 13 residues. V dropped 9 bases and J dropped 5 bases, with 16 bases sitting between them. In germline, CDR1 is LNHDA, CDR2 SQIVND (reference sequence). CDR3 nucleotides: TGTGCCAGCCGCGGTAGAGGGAGGGAGACCCAGTACTTC. It translates to CASRGRGRETQYF.

The V gene is TRBV2, the J gene TRBJ2-3; TRBD2 matches 9 bases. The CDR3 extends over 17 amino acids. With 4 bases clipped from V and 4 bases from J, the junction kept 12 bases outside the gene matches. Germline V gene lookup returns CDR1 SNHLY and CDR2 FYNNEI. Here the CDR3 DNA reads TGTGCCAGCAGTGCCCATAGACTAGCGGCGACCCCAGATACGCAGTATTTT. It codes for CASSAHRLAATPDTQYF.

V usage is TRBV12-3 or TRBV12-4 and J usage is TRBJ2-4; weak D call: TRBD2 (6 bases). V lost 3 bases and J lost 13, with 13 bases in between. The CDR3 is 12 residues long. The CDR3 here is CASSLSGGDQYF. The CDR3 DNA reads TGTGCCAGCAGTTTGTCGGGCGGGGACCAGTACTTC.

This chain links TRBV19 with TRBJ1-1; no firm D call. Germline V gives CDR1 LNHDA, CDR2 SQIVND (reference sequence). V lost 7 bases and J lost 1, with 10 bases in between. The CDR3 consists of 13 residues. In DNA form, the CDR3 reads TGTGCCAGTACCCTTCCCGGGAACACTGAAGCTTTCTTT. Protein sequence: CASTLPGNTEAFF.

The CDR3 reads CASSLVLQRSSYEQYF. The CDR3 DNA reads TGTGCCAGCAGCTTAGTGCTCCAGCGGAGCTCCTACGAGCAGTACTTC. The rearrangement links TRBV7-2 to TRBJ2-7; possible D gene TRBD2, 5 bases. In germline, CDR1 is SGHTA, CDR2 FQGNSA. The V gene lost 1 base and the J gene lost 0 bases, with 13 bases spanning the gap. The CDR3 sequence is 16 residues long.

In this sample, this clone turned up a few times. V usage is TRBV7-2 and J usage is TRBJ2-3; 9 bases fit TRBD2. Trimming removed 3 bases from V and 0 bases from J; junction bases left unmatched: 1. Germline V gene sequence: CDR1 SGHTA, CDR2 FQGNSA. There are 15 residues in the CDR3. CDR3 DNA: TGTGCCAGCAGCTTTACTAGCGGGAGCACAGATACGCAGTATTTT. This gives the protein CASSFTSGSTDTQYF.

The chain has TRBV30 and TRBJ1-2; no clear D. The CDR3 length is 13 residues. Trimming removed 1 base at V and 5 bases at J, with 11 bases between. Germline lookup yields CDR1 GTSNPN and CDR2 SVGIG (reference sequence). The CDR3 DNA follows: TGTGCCTGGAGTGGAGACATTCTTTATGGCTACACCTTC. Protein: CAWSGDILYGYTF.

This chain connects TRBV29-1 to TRBJ2-2, with 8 positions matching TRBD1. Germline V gives CDR1 SQVTM, CDR2 ANQGSEA. Losses at the gene ends were 7 bases for V and 2 bases for J; bases not matched to a gene: 3. The CDR3 extends over 13 amino acids. CDR3 coding DNA: TGCAGCGGAGGACAGGGTAACACCGGGGAGCTGTTTTTT. It translates to CSGGQGNTGELFF.

This clone was recorded a few times. V is TRBV7-2 and J is TRBJ2-1; D perhaps matches TRBD2 (6 bases). The V end lost 2 bases, the J end lost 9 bases, and 11 bases lay between the germline ends. This CDR3 contains 13 residues. The germline gives CDR1 SGHTA, CDR2 FQGNSA. CDR3 bases: TGTGCCAGCAGCTTACTAGCGCTGAGTGAGCAGTTCTTC. Encoded protein: CASSLLALSEQFF. The variable domain in full, with the rest retrieved from reference TRBV7-2 and TRBJ2-1, is GAGVSQSPSNKVTEKGKDVELRCDPISGHTALYWYRQSLGQGLEFLIYFQGNSAPDKSGLPSDRFSAERTGGSVSTLTIQRTQQEDSAVYLCASSLLALSEQFFGPGTRLTVL.

The chain joins TRBV5-4 to TRBJ1-4; D call uncertain. Deletions cut 3 bases from V and 8 bases from J, with 11 bases between. Per germline, CDR1 SGHNT and CDR2 YYREEE (reference sequence). The CDR3 has 13 residues. The chain's CDR3 is CASSSPGEEKLFF. CDR3 DNA: TGTGCCAGCAGCTCCCCCGGGGAGGAAAAACTGTTTTTT. The full variable domain, with the rest looked up from reference TRBV5-4 and TRBJ1-4, is ETGVTQSPTHLIKTRGQQVTLRCSSQSGHNTVSWYQQALGQGPQFIFQYYREEENGRGNFPPRFSGLQFPNYSSELNVNALELDDSALYLCASSSPGEEKLFFGSGTQLSVL.

CDR3 sequence reads: CASSHKSSYEQYF. CDR3 DNA: TGCGCCAGCAGCCATAAGAGCTCCTACGAGCAGTACTTC. The chain carries TRBV4-3 and TRBJ2-7; D is ambiguous. V lost 3 bases to trimming and J lost 0 bases, with 6 bases between them. Germline-derived CDR1 and CDR2 are LGHNA and YSLEER. The CDR3 is 13 residues long.

V gene TRBV7-9 combines with J gene TRBJ1-1; unclear D gene. With 5 bases removed from V and 6 bases from J, the gap between germline ends came to 7 bases. CDR3 length equals 11 residues. Germline values: CDR1 SEHNR, CDR2 FQNEAQ (reference sequence). CDR3 DNA: TGTGCCAGCAGCCGGGTATCTGAAGCTTTCTTT. This gives the protein CASSRVSEAFF. Using reference TRBV7-9 and TRBJ1-1 for the parts outside the CDR3, the full variable domain is DTGVSQNPRHKITKRGQNVTFRCDPISEHNRLYWYRQTLGQGPEFLTYFQNEAQLEKSRLLSDRFSAERPKGSFSTLEIQRTEQGDSAMYLCASSRVSEAFFGQGTRLTVV.

This chain joins TRBV5-1 and TRBJ2-3; TRBD1 matches at 7 bases. V was clipped by 4 bases and J by 4 bases; unmatched bases: 3. Looked up from germline, CDR1 is SGHRS and CDR2 is YFSETQ. The CDR3 extends over 13 amino acids. For the CDR3, the DNA is TGCGCCAGCAGCGGGACAGTCGCAGATACGCAGTATTTT. Protein: CASSGTVADTQYF.

V usage is TRBV7-9 and J usage is TRBJ1-5, with unresolved D. The germline V and J ends were trimmed by 4 bases and 0 bases, with 7 bases remaining between them. Germline lookup yields CDR1 SEHNR and CDR2 FQNEAQ (reference sequence). The length of the CDR3 is 14 residues. CDR3 sequence: CASSSDYSNQPQHF. The CDR3 bases are TGTGCCAGCAGCTCGGACTATAGCAATCAGCCCCAGCATTTT.

This chain links TRBV5-1 with TRBJ1-1; no reliable D call. CDR3 length: 14 amino acids. Germline V gene lookup returns CDR1 SGHRS and CDR2 YFSETQ. Between the trimmed V and J ends, which lost 0 bases and 1 base, there was a span of 7 bases. The CDR3 here is CASSLGLPNTEAFF. CDR3 DNA: TGCGCCAGCAGCTTGGGACTGCCGAACACTGAAGCTTTCTTT. Combining the CDR3 with reference TRBV5-1 and TRBJ1-1 gives the whole variable domain KAGVTQTPRYLIKTRGQQVTLSCSPISGHRSVSWYQQTPGQGLQFLFEYFSETQRNKGNFPGRFSGRQFSNSRSEMNVSTLELGDSALYLCASSLGLPNTEAFFGQGTRLTVV.